The 6 T cell receptor beta chains presented below share a single source sample, sequenced in a study of blood T cell repertoires in COVID-19. The method was immunoSEQ multiplex PCR; TCRdb's version includes in-frame clones alone and lacks a portion of them. The sample lists some 130,000 clones, around 73% occurring once. The specimen sequenced was peripheral blood. Receptor source: a man aged 60-69 years who had recovered from COVID-19.

In this sample, this clone turned up once. Distinct nucleotide sequences in the sample also encode this CDR3. The rearrangement uses TRBV30 and TRBJ1-6, with no clear D. CDR3 size: 11 residues. Trimming cost V 2 bases and J 8 bases, with 4 bases left between them. Germline loops: CDR1 GTSNPN, CDR2 SVGIG (reference sequence). The CDR3 coding sequence is TGTGCCTGGAGTCGAGATTCACCCCTCCACTTT. Translating gives CAWSRDSPLHF.

The chain carries TRBV12-5 and TRBJ1-2; D is uncertain. The CDR3 contains 17 residues. Germline values: CDR1 LGHNT, CDR2 FRNRAP. V gave up 0 bases and J gave up 2 bases, with 16 bases separating them. The CDR3 is CASGLVTRGRGNYGYTF. In nucleotides, the CDR3 is TGTGCTAGTGGTTTGGTAACGAGAGGGCGCGGGAACTATGGCTACACCTTC.

This clone was observed a few times. The rearrangement joins TRBV7-9 to TRBJ2-1; D is possibly TRBD2 (6 bases). The V end was cut by 5 bases, the J end by 12 bases, with 14 bases between. Germline V gene lookup returns CDR1 SEHNR and CDR2 FQNEAQ (reference sequence). The CDR3 totals 12 residues. CDR3 sequence reads: CASSQAPGGQFF. The CDR3 DNA sequence: TGTGCCAGCAGCCAGGCCCCCGGGGGGCAGTTCTTC.

The rearrangement links TRBV6-5 to TRBJ1-1; no firm D call. CDR1 is MNHEY and CDR2 is SVGAGI in the germline V gene. V gave up 2 bases and J gave up 4 bases, with 11 bases separating them. The CDR3 covers 14 residues. CDR3 coding DNA: TGTGCCAGCAGTTACAACGGGGTGGCCACTGAAGCTTTCTTT. Protein: CASSYNGVATEAFF.

The chain carries TRBV7-3 and TRBJ2-7; TRBD2 agrees at 14 bases. The CDR3 extends over 17 amino acids. With V trimmed by 5 bases and J by 7 bases, 13 bases remained unmatched. Germline V lookup: CDR1 SGHTA, CDR2 FQGTGA. CDR3 in amino acids: CASSRPSGLAGVGEQYF. The CDR3 coding sequence is TGTGCCAGCAGCCGACCCTCGGGACTAGCGGGGGTGGGAGAGCAGTACTTC.

The CDR3 coding sequence is TGTGCCAGCAGTCGAGCAGGGGCTTATGGCTACACCTTC. Protein sequence: CASSRAGAYGYTF. V is TRBV6-5 and J is TRBJ1-2; possibly TRBD1 for D (6 bases). V shed 5 bases and J shed 5 bases, with 12 bases lying between them. This CDR3 comprises 13 residues. Germline values: CDR1 MNHEY, CDR2 SVGAGI.